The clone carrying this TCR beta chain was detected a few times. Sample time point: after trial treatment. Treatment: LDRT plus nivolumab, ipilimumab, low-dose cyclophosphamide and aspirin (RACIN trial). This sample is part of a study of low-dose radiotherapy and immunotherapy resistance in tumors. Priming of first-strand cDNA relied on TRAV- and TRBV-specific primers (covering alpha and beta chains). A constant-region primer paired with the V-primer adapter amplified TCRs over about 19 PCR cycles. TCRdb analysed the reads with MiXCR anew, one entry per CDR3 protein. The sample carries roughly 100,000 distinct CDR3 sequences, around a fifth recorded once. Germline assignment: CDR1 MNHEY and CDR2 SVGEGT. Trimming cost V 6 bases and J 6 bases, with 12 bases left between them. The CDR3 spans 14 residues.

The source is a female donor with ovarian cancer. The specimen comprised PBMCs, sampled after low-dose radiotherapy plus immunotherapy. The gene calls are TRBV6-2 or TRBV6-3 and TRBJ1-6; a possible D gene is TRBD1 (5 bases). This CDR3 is CASRPGRFNSPLHF. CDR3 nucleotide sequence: TGTGCCAGCAGACCGGGACGTTTTAATTCACCCCTCCACTTT.